This T cell receptor (beta chain) was observed in a study of regulatory T cells in long-lasting Graves disease. Study-wide context: Recently diagnosed Graves' patients had received antithyroid drugs for under 3 months.

The sample's time point: newly diagnosed GD, antithyroid drugs for less than 3 months. Isolated PBMC RNA provided the starting material for the TCR library. For TCR beta, libraries came from iRepertoire HTBI primers and Arm-PCR of CDR3 regions. In the original analysis: Spanning all samples, the identified segments comprised approximately 60 TRBV and fewer than 15 TRBJ. Using its own MiXCR run on the multiplex PCR reads, TCRdb lists one record per CDR3 protein. TCRdb's processing, not the study's, gives the V and J calls here. The sample contains about 320,000 distinct CDR3 sequences, about a sixth of which appear only once. This clonotype was seen many times. The specimen comprised peripheral blood mononuclear cells (PBMCs), sampled at new diagnosis, from a patient treated with antithyroid drugs. This clonotype was obtained from a female donor with Graves disease.

The CDR3 loop is CASSEDWTGSKETQYF. For the CDR3, the DNA is TGTGCCAGCAGTGAGGATTGGACAGGGAGCAAAGAGACCCAGTACTTC. The V gene is TRBV25-1, the J gene TRBJ2-5, with 8 bases aligning to TRBD1. V was clipped by 3 bases and J by 3 bases; unmatched bases: 9. The CDR3 spans 16 residues. Germline V gene data show CDR1 as MGHDK and CDR2 as SYGVNS. Complete variable domain (other parts from reference TRBV25-1 and TRBJ2-5): EADIYQTPRYLVIGTGKKITLECSQTMGHDKMYWYQQDPGMELHLIHYSYGVNSTEKGDLSSESTVSRIRTEHFPLTLESARPSHTSQYLCASSEDWTGSKETQYFGPGTRLLVL.